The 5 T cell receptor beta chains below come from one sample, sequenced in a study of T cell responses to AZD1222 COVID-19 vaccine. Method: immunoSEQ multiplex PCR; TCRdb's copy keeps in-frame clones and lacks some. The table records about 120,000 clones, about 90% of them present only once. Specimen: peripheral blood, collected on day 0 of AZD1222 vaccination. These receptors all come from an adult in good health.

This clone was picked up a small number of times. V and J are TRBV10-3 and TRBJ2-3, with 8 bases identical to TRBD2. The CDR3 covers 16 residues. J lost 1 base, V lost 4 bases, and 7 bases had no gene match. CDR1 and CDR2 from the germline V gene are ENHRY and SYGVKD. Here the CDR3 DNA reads TGTGCCATCAGTGTGGGACTAGGGGTCGGCACAGATACGCAGTATTTT. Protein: CAISVGLGVGTDTQYF.

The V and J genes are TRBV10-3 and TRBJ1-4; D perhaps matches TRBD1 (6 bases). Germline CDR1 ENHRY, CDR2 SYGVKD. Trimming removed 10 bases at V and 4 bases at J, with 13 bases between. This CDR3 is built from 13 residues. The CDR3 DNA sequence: TGTGCCACCCGGGGGGCAGGTAATGAAAAACTGTTTTTT. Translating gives CATRGAGNEKLFF.

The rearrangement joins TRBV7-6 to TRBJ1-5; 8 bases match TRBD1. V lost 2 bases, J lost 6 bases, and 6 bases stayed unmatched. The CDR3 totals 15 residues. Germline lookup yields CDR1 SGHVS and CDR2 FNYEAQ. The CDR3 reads CASSLRGQGGQPQHF. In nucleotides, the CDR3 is TGTGCCAGCAGCTTAAGAGGACAGGGCGGTCAGCCCCAGCATTTT.

CDR3 in amino acids: CASSPEGTGSGGQYGYTF. The CDR3 nucleotides read TGTGCCAGTAGTCCCGAAGGGACAGGGAGCGGCGGGCAATATGGCTACACCTTC. This rearrangement joins TRBV19 to TRBJ1-2; 9 nucleotides line up with TRBD1. Germline values: CDR1 LNHDA, CDR2 SQIVND (reference sequence). This CDR3 spans 18 amino acids. Trimming at V came to 5 bases and at J to 5 bases, leaving 18 bases not matched to a gene.

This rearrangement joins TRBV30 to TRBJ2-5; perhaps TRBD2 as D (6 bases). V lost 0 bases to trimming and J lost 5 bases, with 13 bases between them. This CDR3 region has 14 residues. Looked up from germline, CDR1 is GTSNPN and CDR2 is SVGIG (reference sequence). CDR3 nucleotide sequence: TGTGCCTGGAGTGTACTCGCAGGGAGGGAGACCCAGTACTTC. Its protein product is CAWSVLAGRETQYF.